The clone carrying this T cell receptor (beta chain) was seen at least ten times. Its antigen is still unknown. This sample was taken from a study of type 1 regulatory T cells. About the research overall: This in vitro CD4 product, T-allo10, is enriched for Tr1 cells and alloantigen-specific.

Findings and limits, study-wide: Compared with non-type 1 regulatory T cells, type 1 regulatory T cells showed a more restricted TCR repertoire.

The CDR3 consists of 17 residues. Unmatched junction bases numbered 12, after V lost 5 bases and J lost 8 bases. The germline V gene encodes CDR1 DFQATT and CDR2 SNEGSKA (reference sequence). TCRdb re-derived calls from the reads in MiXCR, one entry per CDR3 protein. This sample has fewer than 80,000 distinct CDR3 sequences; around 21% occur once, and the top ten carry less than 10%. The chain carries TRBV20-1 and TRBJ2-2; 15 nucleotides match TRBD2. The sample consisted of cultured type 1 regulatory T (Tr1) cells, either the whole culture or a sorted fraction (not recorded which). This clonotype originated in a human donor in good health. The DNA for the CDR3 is TGCAGTGCTGGACTAGCGGGAGGGGGACAAACACCGGGGGAGCTGTTTTTT. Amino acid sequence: CSAGLAGGGQTPGELFF.